The 8 T cell receptor beta chains reported below all come from one sample, sequenced in a study of blood T cell repertoires in COVID-19 (dated by TCRdb to about 2020). The library was obtained by the immunoSEQ multiplex PCR assay. Here the immuneACCESS table is served through TCRdb, limited to in-frame sequences with V and J called. Missing clones are a known gap in these copies; in checked studies unresolved V genes cover under half, and the rest lacks a known reason. In all, the sample holds more than 110,000 clones, and around 89% of those were seen once. The ten largest clones capture approximately 10% of the sample. The material sequenced was peripheral blood. The receptors derive from an elderly woman with acute or convalescent COVID-19.

This chain connects TRBV11-2 to TRBJ2-2; TRBD2 matches at 13 bases. The ends lost 5 bases at V and 4 bases at J; junction bases unmatched: 4. The germline gives CDR1 SGHAT, CDR2 FQNNGV. The CDR3 contains 16 residues. CDR3 DNA: TGTGCCAGCAGCCCCCGACTAGCGGGGGGCACCGGGGAGCTGTTTTTT. As protein: CASSPRLAGGTGELFF.

The chain has TRBV2 and TRBJ2-5; 11 nucleotides agree with TRBD1. Germline-derived CDR1 and CDR2 are SNHLY and FYNNEI. CDR3 size: 14 residues. Trimming at V came to 6 bases and at J to 5 bases, leaving 5 bases not matched to a gene. The CDR3 protein is CASSGQGAWETQYF. In DNA, the CDR3 is TGTGCCAGCAGCGGACAGGGGGCCTGGGAGACCCAGTACTTC.

The J gene is TRBJ1-1, the V gene TRBV6-5; D unclear. Between the trimmed V and J ends, which lost 1 base and 1 base, there was a span of 10 bases. Germline CDR1 and CDR2: MNHEY and SVGAGI. The CDR3 spans 15 residues. The CDR3: CASSYYGSGNTEAFF. CDR3 nucleotides: TGTGCCAGCAGTTACTATGGCTCTGGGAACACTGAAGCTTTCTTT.

The chain uses TRBV5-1 and TRBJ2-5; no clear D. Trimming took off 0 bases at V and 5 bases at J, with 14 bases between the two ends. The CDR3 has 15 amino acids. Germline CDR1 reads SGHRS; CDR2 reads YFSETQ. The CDR3, as DNA: TGCGCCAGCAGCTTGGCGCTGGCGGCCGGGGAGACCCAGTACTTC. It yields the protein CASSLALAAGETQYF.

The chain links TRBV5-1 to TRBJ2-1; weak D call: TRBD1 (6 bases). This CDR3 has 13 amino acids. V lost 0 bases, J lost 7 bases, and 8 bases lay in between. Germline assignment: CDR1 SGHRS and CDR2 YFSETQ. The CDR3 loop reads CASSLGGRNEQFF. CDR3 in DNA: TGCGCCAGCAGCTTGGGGGGGCGGAATGAGCAGTTCTTC.

This clone was recorded only once. The V call is TRBV18, the J call TRBJ1-4; weak D call: TRBD1 (6 bases). Per the germline V gene, CDR1 is KGHSH and CDR2 is LQKENI. V dropped 2 bases and J dropped 3 bases, with 10 bases sitting between them. This CDR3 has 15 amino acids. CDR3 sequence: CASSPNQGPNEKLFF. Here the CDR3 DNA reads TGTGCCAGCTCACCAAATCAGGGGCCTAATGAAAAACTGTTTTTT.

A single count supports this clone. V and J are TRBV18 and TRBJ2-2; 7 bases are shared with TRBD1. The J segment lost 13 bases and the V segment lost 4 bases, leaving 9 bases of the junction unmatched. This CDR3 spans 13 amino acids. Germline loops: CDR1 KGHSH, CDR2 LQKENI. CDR3 nucleotides: TGTGCCAGCTCACAGGGACAGCCCTTAGCGCTGTTTTTT. It encodes CASSQGQPLALFF.

The chain employs TRBV10-3 and TRBJ1-2; D possibly corresponds to TRBD1 (5 bases). CDR1 is ENHRY, CDR2 SYGVKD, per germline. The CDR3 runs 12 residues. V was pared by 6 bases and J by 8 bases, with 13 bases between. For the CDR3, the DNA is TGTGCCATCAGACAGGCCGGGAGAGGCTACACCTTC. Protein: CAIRQAGRGYTF.